The next 3 T cell receptor beta chains were all read from a single sample in a study of OX40 agonist ivuxolimab in advanced cancers. Some clones are missing from TCRdb's copy, which holds only in-frame ones; the method was immunoSEQ multiplex PCR. Among tens of thousands of clones, about 90% were seen once, and the ten largest hold 7.4%. The sequencing here drew on CD4+ or CD8+ T cells sorted from blood, taken in a trial of the OX40 agonist ivuxolimab. Every receptor here comes from an adult with an advanced solid tumor such as melanoma, head and neck, liver or kidney cancer.

The chain employs TRBV11-2 and TRBJ2-5; D remains unclear. Trimming left V 1 base short and J 5 bases short, with 14 bases between. The length of the CDR3 is 15 residues. CDR1 SGHAT and CDR2 FQNNGV come from the germline V gene. CDR3: CASSLGLPNMETQYF. The DNA of the CDR3 is TGTGCCAGCAGCTTAGGACTTCCGAACATGGAGACCCAGTACTTC.

V and J are TRBV27 and TRBJ1-4, with 7 nucleotides matching TRBD1. This CDR3 is 16 amino acids long. The V segment lost 5 bases and the J segment 5 bases; nucleotides outside the gene matches: 11. Germline V gene data show CDR1 as MNHEY and CDR2 as SMNVEV (reference sequence). CDR3 sequence reads: CASSRGGGGQNEKLFF. The CDR3 DNA sequence: TGTGCCAGCAGTCGGGGGGGTGGGGGACAGAATGAAAAACTGTTTTTT.

V is TRBV7-9 and J is TRBJ1-4, with D possibly matching TRBD1 (6 bases). Germline CDR1 SEHNR, CDR2 FQNEAQ (reference sequence). V lost 1 base and J lost 9, with 15 bases in between. This CDR3 has 15 residues. CDR3 bases: TGTGCCAGCAGCTTAGGGGCAGGGGCGGCTCAAAAACTGTTTTTT. Its protein product is CASSLGAGAAQKLFF.